This entry lists 13 T cell receptor beta chains sequenced from one sample in a study of neurological immune-mediated disorders. The sample's time point: technical triplicate 3. TCRdb re-called the 5' RACE reads with MiXCR, one entry per CDR3 protein. The top ten clones hold 4% to 5.5% of a sample with about 44,000 distinct CDR3 sequences, roughly 21% of them seen once. Sequenced input: PBMCs. The receptors shown here come from a man aged 60-69 years with HTLV-1-associated myelopathy (HAM/TSP).

The V gene is TRBV6-1, the J gene TRBJ1-3, with D possibly being TRBD1 (6 bases). The CDR3 runs to 14 residues. Germline CDR1 reads MNHNS; CDR2 reads SASEGT. CDR3 loop: CVSSDRRAGNTIYF. The CDR3 coding sequence is TGTGTTAGCAGTGACAGGAGAGCCGGAAACACCATATATTTT.

This clonotype is a singleton in its sample. This sequence joins TRBV4-1 and TRBJ2-2, with 9 bases matching TRBD1. Germline lookup yields CDR1 MGHRA and CDR2 YSYEKL. The trim removed 0 bases at V and 6 bases at J, leaving 5 bases unmatched. The CDR3 covers 16 residues. CDR3 sequence reads: CASSQDLWTGAGELFF. CDR3 DNA sequence: TGCGCCAGCAGCCAAGATCTTTGGACAGGGGCCGGGGAGCTGTTTTTT.

This clonotype is medium-sized (0.01 to 0.1%) within its sample. The chain is built from TRBV2 and TRBJ2-6, with D perhaps being TRBD1 or TRBD2 (7 bases each). The CDR3 covers 13 residues. The germline V gene encodes CDR1 SNHLY and CDR2 FYNNEI. Trimming removed 5 bases at V and 14 bases at J, with 16 bases between. The CDR3 sequence: CASSRDREGFLTF. The CDR3 DNA reads TGTGCCAGCAGTCGAGACAGGGAGGGCTTCCTGACTTTC.

The table lists this clonotype with many counts. The chain has TRBV11-2 and TRBJ2-1; TRBD1 aligns across 7 bases. The CDR3 has 15 amino acids. The trim removed 5 bases at V and 3 bases at J, leaving 7 bases unmatched. CDR1 and CDR2 from the germline V gene are SGHAT and FQNNGV. CDR3 DNA: TGTGCCAGCAGCCCGCAGGGGGATTACTACAATGAGCAGTTCTTC. Encoded protein: CASSPQGDYYNEQFF.

This clonotype was found many times. The chain uses TRBV4-1 and TRBJ2-7; D is perhaps TRBD1 or TRBD2 (5 bases each). CDR1 MGHRA and CDR2 YSYEKL come from the germline V gene. V was clipped by 3 bases and J by 1 base, with 13 bases between them. The CDR3 loop spans 15 amino acids. The CDR3 loop reads CASSQGTLASYEQYF. DNA for the CDR3: TGCGCCAGCAGCCAGGGGACCTTGGCATCCTACGAGCAGTACTTC.

CDR3 bases: TGTGCCAGCAGTGTCGGGAGGGCATCCTACGAGCAGTACTTC. It encodes CASSVGRASYEQYF. The V gene is TRBV27, the J gene TRBJ2-7; 8 bases line up with TRBD2. CDR3 length: 14 residues. Germline V gene sequence: CDR1 MNHEY, CDR2 SMNVEV (reference sequence). Unmatched junction bases numbered 4, after V lost 5 bases and J lost 1 base.

This clonotype appeared many times. The chain is built from TRBV25-1 and TRBJ2-2; D possibly corresponds to TRBD2 (6 bases). The germline V and J ends were trimmed by 3 bases and 0 bases, with 20 bases remaining between them. Germline values: CDR1 MGHDK, CDR2 SYGVNS. This CDR3 has 19 residues. CDR3 residues: CASSDHPRFGGTNTGELFF. DNA for the CDR3: TGTGCCAGCAGTGACCACCCCCGTTTCGGGGGAACGAACACCGGGGAGCTGTTTTTT.

This clonotype was observed at least ten times. This rearrangement joins TRBV20-1 to TRBJ2-4; unclear D gene. The CDR3 contains 13 residues. Germline V lookup: CDR1 DFQATT, CDR2 SNEGSKA (reference sequence). The V end was cut by 3 bases, the J end by 3 bases, with 9 bases between. CDR3 protein: CSASQDNKNIQYF. As DNA, the CDR3 is TGCAGTGCTAGTCAAGATAACAAAAACATTCAGTACTTC.

This clonotype was recorded at least ten times. The gene calls are TRBV5-1 and TRBJ2-5, with D hard to call. V shed 1 base and J shed 4 bases, with 8 bases lying between them. CDR1 and CDR2 (germline): SGHRS, YFSETQ. The CDR3 has 13 residues. The CDR3 region is CASSLTVRETQYF. In DNA, the CDR3 is TGCGCCAGCAGCTTGACAGTGCGAGAGACCCAGTACTTC.

This clonotype was recorded many times. The J gene is TRBJ1-4, the V gene TRBV7-8, with 7 bases that match TRBD1. Trimming removed 4 bases from V and 2 bases from J; junction bases left unmatched: 7. The CDR3 spans 16 residues. The germline V gene encodes CDR1 SGHVS and CDR2 FQNEAQ. This CDR3 reads CASSYLGGRTNEKLFF. CDR3 coding DNA: TGTGCCAGCAGCTATCTAGGGGGCAGGACTAATGAAAAACTGTTTTTT.

This clonotype was observed many times. The rearrangement links TRBV4-2 to TRBJ2-7, with D perhaps given as TRBD1 or TRBD2 (5 bases each). The CDR3 sequence is 15 residues long. V lost 4 bases to trimming and J lost 1 base, with 14 bases between them. Germline CDR1 and CDR2: LGHNA and YNFKEQ. CDR3 DNA: TGTGCCAGCAGCCCCGATGGGGGAATATCCTACGAGCAGTACTTC. It is translated as CASSPDGGISYEQYF.

The chain couples TRBV28 to TRBJ1-6, with D unresolved. V was shortened by 3 bases and J by 7 bases, with 13 bases between the two germline ends. Germline V lookup: CDR1 MDHEN, CDR2 SYDVKM. The length of the CDR3 is 15 residues. The CDR3 nucleotides are TGTGCCAGCAGTTTGGGTACAGCGGGCAATTCACCCCTCCACTTT. This codes for CASSLGTAGNSPLHF. Complete variable domain (other parts from reference TRBV28 and TRBJ1-6): DVKVTQSSRYLVKRTGEKVFLECVQDMDHENMFWYRQDPGLGLRLIYFSYDVKMKEKGDIPEGYSVSREKKERFSLILESASTNQTSMYLCASSLGTAGNSPLHFGNGTRLTVT.

Many counts were recorded for this clonotype. The chain employs TRBV5-1 and TRBJ2-7; 12 bases map to TRBD2. Germline V CDR1 and CDR2: SGHRS, YFSETQ. The CDR3 has 15 amino acids. V lost 5 bases and J lost 4; bases outside the gene matches: 7. The CDR3 DNA is TGCGCCAGCAGTCGACTAGCGGGAGATTCTTACGAGCAGTACTTC. Protein: CASSRLAGDSYEQYF.